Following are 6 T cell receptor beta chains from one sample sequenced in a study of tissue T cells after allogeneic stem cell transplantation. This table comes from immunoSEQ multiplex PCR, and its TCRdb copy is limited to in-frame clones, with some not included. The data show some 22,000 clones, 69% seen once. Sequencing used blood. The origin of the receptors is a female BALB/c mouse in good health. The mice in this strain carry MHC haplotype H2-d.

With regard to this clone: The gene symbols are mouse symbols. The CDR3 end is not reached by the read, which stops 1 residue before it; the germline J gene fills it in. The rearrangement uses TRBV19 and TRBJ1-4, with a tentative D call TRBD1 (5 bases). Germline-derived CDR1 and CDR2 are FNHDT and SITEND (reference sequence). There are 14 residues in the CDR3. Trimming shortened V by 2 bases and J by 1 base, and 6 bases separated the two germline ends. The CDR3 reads CASSIGHSNERLFF. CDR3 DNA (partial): TGTGCCAGCAGTATTGGACATTCCAACGAAAGATTATTT.

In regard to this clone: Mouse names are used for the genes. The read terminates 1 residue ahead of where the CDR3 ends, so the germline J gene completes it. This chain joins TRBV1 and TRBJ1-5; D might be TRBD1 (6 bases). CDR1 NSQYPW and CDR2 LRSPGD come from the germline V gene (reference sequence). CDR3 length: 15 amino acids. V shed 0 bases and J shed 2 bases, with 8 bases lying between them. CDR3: CTCSADGGHNQAPLF. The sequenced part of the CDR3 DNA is TGCACCTGCAGTGCAGATGGGGGGCACAACCAGGCTCCGCTT.

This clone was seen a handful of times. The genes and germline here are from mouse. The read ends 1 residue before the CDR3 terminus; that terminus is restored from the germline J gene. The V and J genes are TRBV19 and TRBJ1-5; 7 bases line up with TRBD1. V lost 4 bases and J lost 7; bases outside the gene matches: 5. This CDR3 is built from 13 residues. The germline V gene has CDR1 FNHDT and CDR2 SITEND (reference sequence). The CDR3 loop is CASSPGTEQAPLF. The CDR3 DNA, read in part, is TGTGCCAGCAGTCCCGGGACAGAGCAGGCTCCGCTT.

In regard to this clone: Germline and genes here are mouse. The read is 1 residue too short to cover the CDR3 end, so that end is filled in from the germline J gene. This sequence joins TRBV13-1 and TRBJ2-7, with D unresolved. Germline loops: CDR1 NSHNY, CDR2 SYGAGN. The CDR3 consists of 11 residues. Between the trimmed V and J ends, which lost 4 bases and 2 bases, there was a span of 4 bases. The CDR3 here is CASSTAYEQYF. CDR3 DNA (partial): TGTGCCAGCAGTACAGCCTATGAACAGTAC.

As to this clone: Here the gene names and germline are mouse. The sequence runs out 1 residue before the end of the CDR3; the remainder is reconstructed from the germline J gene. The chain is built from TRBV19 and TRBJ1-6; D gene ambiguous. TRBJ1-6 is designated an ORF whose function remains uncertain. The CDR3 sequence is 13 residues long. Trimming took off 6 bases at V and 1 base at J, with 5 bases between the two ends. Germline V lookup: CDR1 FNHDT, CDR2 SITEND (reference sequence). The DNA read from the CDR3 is TGTGCCAGCACCCTCTCCTATAATTCGCCCCTCTAC. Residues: CASTLSYNSPLY. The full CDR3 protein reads CASTLSYNSPLYF.

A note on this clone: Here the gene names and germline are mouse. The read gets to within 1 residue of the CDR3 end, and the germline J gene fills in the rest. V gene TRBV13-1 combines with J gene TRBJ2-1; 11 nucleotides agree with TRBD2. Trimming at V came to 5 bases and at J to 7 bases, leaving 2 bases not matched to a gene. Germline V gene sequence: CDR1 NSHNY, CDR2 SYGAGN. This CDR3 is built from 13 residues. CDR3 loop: CASSRDWGAEQFF. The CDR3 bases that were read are TGTGCCAGCAGCCGGGACTGGGGGGCTGAGCAGTTC.